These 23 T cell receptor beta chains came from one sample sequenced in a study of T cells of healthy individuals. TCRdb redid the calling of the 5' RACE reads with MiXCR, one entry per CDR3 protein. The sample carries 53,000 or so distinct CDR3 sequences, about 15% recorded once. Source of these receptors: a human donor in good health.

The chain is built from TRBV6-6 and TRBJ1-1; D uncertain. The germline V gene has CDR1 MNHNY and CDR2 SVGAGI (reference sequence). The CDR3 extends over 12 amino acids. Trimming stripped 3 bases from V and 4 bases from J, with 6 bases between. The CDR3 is CASSYGPTEAFF. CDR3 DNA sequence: TGTGCCAGCAGTTATGGTCCCACTGAAGCTTTCTTT.

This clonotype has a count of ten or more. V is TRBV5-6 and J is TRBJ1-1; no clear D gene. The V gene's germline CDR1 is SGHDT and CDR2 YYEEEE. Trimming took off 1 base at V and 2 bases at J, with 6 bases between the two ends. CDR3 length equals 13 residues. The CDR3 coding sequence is TGTGCCAGCAGCTTGCCCAGAAACACTGAAGCTTTCTTT. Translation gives CASSLPRNTEAFF.

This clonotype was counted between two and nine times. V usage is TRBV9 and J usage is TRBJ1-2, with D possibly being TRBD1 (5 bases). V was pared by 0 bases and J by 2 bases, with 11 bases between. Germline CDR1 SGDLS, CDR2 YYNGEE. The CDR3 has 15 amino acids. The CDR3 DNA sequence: TGTGCCAGCAGCGTAGGGGACTCTATAAACTATGGCTACACCTTC. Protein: CASSVGDSINYGYTF.

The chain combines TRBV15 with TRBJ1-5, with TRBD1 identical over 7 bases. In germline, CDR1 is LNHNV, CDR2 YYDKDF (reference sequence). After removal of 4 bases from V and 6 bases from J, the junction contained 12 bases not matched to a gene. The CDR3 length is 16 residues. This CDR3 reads CATSKGQAQRRQPQHF. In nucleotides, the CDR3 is TGTGCCACCAGCAAAGGACAGGCCCAAAGGCGTCAGCCCCAGCATTTT.

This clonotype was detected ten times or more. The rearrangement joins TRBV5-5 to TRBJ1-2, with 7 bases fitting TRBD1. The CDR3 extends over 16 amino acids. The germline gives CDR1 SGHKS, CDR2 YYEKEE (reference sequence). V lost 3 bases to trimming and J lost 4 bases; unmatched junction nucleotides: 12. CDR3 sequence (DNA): TGTGCCAGCAGCTCCCTTTTCGAGACAGGGTTCTATGGCTACACCTTC. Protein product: CASSSLFETGFYGYTF.

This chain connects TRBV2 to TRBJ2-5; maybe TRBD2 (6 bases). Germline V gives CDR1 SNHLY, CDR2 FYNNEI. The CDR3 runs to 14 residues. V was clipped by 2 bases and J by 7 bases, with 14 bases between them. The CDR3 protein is CASSEYADGGTQYF. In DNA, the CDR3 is TGTGCCAGCAGTGAATACGCCGACGGGGGGACCCAGTACTTC.

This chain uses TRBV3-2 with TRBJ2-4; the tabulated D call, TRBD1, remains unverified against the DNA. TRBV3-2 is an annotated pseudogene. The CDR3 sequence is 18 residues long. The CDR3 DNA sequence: TGTGCCAGCAGCCAATCATTGCCCAGGACAGGGGGCGATCACATTCAGTACTTC. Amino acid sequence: CASSQSLPRTGGDHIQYF.

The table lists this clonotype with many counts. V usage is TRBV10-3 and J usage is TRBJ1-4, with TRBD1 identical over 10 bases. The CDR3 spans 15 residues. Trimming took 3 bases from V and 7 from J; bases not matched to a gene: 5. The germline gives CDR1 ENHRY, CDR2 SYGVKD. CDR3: CAISDPRTGGEKLFF. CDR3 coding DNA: TGTGCCATCAGTGATCCCCGGACAGGGGGTGAAAAACTGTTTTTT.

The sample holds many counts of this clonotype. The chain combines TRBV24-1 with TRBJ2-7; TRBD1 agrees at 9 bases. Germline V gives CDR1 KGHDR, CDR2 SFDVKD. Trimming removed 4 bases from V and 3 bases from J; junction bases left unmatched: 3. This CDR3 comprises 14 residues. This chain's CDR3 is CATSEWDRDYEQYF. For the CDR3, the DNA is TGTGCCACCAGTGAATGGGACAGGGACTACGAGCAGTACTTC.

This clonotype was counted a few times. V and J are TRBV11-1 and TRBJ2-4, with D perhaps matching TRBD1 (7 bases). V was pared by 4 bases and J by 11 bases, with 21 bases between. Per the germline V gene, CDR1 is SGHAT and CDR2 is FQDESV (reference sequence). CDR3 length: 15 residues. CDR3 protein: CASSSHPGGTEVQYF. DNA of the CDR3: TGTGCCAGCAGCTCCCATCCAGGGGGGACCGAGGTTCAGTACTTC. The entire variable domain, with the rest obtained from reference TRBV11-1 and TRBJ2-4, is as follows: EAEVAQSPRYKITEKSQAVAFWCDPISGHATLYWYRQILGQGPELLVQFQDESVVDDSQLPKDRFSAERLKGVDSTLKIQPAELGDSAMYLCASSSHPGGTEVQYFGAGTRLSVL.

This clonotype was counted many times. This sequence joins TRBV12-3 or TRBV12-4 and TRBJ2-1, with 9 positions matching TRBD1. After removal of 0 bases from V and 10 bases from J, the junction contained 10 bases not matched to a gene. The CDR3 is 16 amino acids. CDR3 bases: TGTGCCAGCAGTTTAGCGAATCCGGGACAGGGATACGAGCAGTTCTTC. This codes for CASSLANPGQGYEQFF.

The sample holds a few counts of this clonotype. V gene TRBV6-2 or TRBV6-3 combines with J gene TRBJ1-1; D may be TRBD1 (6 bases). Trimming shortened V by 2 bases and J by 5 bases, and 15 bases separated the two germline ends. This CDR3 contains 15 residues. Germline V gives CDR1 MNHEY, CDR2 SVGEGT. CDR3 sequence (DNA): TGTGCCAGCAGTTACCGTCCGGGGGCTCGGACTGAAGCTTTCTTT. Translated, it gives CASSYRPGARTEAFF.

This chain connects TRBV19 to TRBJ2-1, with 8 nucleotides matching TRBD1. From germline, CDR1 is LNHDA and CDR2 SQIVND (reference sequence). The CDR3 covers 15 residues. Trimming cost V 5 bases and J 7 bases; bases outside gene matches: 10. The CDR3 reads CASSSTGGTMNEQFF. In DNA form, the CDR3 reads TGTGCCAGTAGTTCAACAGGGGGTACAATGAATGAGCAGTTCTTC.

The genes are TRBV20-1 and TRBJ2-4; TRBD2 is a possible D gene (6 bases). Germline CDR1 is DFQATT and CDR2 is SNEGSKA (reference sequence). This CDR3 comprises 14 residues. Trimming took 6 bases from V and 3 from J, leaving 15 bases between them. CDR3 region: CSAPTRRDKNIQYF. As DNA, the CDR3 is TGCAGTGCCCCCACCAGGAGGGACAAAAACATTCAGTACTTC.

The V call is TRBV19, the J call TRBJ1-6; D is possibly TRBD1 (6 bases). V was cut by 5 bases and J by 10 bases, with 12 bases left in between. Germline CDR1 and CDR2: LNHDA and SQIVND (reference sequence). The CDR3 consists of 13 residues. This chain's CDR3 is CASSGRGNSPLHF. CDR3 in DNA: TGTGCCAGTAGTGGCAGGGGTAACTCACCCCTCCACTTT.

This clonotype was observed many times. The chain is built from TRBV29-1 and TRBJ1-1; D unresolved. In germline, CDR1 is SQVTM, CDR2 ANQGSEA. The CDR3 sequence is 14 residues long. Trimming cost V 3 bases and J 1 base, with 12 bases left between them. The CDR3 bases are TGCAGCGTTGATTGGGGTTCTACGAACACTGAAGCTTTCTTT. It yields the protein CSVDWGSTNTEAFF.

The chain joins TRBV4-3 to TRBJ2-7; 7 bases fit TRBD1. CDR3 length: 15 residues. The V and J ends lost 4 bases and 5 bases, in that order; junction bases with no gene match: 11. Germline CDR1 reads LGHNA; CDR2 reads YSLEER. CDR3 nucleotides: TGCGCCAGCAGCCGAGGGGCAGGGGGTGTCCACGAGCAGTACTTC. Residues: CASSRGAGGVHEQYF.

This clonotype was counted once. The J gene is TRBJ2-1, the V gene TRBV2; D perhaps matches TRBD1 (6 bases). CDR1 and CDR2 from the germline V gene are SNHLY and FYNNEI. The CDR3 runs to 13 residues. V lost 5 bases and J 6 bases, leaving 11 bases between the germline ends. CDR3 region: CASSTRGFNEQFF. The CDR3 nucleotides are TGTGCCAGCAGTACCAGGGGTTTCAATGAGCAGTTCTTC.

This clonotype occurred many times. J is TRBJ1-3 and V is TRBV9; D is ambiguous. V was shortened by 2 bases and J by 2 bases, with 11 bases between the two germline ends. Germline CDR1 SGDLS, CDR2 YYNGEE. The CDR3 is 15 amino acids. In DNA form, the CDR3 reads TGTGCCAGCAGCGTCGGGGAACTAGCTGGAAACACCATATATTTT. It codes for CASSVGELAGNTIYF.

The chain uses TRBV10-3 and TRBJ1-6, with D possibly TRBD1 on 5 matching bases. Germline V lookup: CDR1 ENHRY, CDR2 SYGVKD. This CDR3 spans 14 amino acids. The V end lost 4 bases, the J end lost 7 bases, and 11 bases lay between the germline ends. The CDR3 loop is CAISVDSVNSPLHF. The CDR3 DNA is TGTGCCATCAGTGTCGACAGCGTAAATTCACCCCTCCACTTT.

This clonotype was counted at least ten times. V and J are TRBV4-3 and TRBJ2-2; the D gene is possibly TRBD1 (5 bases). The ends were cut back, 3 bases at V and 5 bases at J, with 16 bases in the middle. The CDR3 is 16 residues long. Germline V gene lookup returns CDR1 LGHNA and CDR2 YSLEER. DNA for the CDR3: TGCGCCAGCAGCCAGAGAAAGGGGCCCCAAACCGGGGAGCTGTTTTTT. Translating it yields CASSQRKGPQTGELFF.

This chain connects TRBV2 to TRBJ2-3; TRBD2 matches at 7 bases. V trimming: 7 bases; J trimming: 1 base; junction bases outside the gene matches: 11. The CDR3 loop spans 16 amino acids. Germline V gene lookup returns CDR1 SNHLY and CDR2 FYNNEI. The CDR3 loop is CASIPTSHSRTDTQYF. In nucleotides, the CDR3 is TGTGCCAGCATCCCGACTAGCCATTCCCGCACAGATACGCAGTATTTT.

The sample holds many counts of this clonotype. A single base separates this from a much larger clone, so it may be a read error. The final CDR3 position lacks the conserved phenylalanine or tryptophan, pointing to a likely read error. CDR3 in amino acids: CASSVQGWAYNEQFL. DNA of the CDR3: TGTGCCAGCAGTGTACAGGGTTGGGCCTACAATGAGCAGTTCCTC. The rearrangement links TRBV12-3 or TRBV12-4 to TRBJ2-1; TRBD1 is a possible D gene (6 bases). The CDR3 is 15 amino acids. Trimming cost V 5 bases and J 2 bases, with 13 bases left between them.